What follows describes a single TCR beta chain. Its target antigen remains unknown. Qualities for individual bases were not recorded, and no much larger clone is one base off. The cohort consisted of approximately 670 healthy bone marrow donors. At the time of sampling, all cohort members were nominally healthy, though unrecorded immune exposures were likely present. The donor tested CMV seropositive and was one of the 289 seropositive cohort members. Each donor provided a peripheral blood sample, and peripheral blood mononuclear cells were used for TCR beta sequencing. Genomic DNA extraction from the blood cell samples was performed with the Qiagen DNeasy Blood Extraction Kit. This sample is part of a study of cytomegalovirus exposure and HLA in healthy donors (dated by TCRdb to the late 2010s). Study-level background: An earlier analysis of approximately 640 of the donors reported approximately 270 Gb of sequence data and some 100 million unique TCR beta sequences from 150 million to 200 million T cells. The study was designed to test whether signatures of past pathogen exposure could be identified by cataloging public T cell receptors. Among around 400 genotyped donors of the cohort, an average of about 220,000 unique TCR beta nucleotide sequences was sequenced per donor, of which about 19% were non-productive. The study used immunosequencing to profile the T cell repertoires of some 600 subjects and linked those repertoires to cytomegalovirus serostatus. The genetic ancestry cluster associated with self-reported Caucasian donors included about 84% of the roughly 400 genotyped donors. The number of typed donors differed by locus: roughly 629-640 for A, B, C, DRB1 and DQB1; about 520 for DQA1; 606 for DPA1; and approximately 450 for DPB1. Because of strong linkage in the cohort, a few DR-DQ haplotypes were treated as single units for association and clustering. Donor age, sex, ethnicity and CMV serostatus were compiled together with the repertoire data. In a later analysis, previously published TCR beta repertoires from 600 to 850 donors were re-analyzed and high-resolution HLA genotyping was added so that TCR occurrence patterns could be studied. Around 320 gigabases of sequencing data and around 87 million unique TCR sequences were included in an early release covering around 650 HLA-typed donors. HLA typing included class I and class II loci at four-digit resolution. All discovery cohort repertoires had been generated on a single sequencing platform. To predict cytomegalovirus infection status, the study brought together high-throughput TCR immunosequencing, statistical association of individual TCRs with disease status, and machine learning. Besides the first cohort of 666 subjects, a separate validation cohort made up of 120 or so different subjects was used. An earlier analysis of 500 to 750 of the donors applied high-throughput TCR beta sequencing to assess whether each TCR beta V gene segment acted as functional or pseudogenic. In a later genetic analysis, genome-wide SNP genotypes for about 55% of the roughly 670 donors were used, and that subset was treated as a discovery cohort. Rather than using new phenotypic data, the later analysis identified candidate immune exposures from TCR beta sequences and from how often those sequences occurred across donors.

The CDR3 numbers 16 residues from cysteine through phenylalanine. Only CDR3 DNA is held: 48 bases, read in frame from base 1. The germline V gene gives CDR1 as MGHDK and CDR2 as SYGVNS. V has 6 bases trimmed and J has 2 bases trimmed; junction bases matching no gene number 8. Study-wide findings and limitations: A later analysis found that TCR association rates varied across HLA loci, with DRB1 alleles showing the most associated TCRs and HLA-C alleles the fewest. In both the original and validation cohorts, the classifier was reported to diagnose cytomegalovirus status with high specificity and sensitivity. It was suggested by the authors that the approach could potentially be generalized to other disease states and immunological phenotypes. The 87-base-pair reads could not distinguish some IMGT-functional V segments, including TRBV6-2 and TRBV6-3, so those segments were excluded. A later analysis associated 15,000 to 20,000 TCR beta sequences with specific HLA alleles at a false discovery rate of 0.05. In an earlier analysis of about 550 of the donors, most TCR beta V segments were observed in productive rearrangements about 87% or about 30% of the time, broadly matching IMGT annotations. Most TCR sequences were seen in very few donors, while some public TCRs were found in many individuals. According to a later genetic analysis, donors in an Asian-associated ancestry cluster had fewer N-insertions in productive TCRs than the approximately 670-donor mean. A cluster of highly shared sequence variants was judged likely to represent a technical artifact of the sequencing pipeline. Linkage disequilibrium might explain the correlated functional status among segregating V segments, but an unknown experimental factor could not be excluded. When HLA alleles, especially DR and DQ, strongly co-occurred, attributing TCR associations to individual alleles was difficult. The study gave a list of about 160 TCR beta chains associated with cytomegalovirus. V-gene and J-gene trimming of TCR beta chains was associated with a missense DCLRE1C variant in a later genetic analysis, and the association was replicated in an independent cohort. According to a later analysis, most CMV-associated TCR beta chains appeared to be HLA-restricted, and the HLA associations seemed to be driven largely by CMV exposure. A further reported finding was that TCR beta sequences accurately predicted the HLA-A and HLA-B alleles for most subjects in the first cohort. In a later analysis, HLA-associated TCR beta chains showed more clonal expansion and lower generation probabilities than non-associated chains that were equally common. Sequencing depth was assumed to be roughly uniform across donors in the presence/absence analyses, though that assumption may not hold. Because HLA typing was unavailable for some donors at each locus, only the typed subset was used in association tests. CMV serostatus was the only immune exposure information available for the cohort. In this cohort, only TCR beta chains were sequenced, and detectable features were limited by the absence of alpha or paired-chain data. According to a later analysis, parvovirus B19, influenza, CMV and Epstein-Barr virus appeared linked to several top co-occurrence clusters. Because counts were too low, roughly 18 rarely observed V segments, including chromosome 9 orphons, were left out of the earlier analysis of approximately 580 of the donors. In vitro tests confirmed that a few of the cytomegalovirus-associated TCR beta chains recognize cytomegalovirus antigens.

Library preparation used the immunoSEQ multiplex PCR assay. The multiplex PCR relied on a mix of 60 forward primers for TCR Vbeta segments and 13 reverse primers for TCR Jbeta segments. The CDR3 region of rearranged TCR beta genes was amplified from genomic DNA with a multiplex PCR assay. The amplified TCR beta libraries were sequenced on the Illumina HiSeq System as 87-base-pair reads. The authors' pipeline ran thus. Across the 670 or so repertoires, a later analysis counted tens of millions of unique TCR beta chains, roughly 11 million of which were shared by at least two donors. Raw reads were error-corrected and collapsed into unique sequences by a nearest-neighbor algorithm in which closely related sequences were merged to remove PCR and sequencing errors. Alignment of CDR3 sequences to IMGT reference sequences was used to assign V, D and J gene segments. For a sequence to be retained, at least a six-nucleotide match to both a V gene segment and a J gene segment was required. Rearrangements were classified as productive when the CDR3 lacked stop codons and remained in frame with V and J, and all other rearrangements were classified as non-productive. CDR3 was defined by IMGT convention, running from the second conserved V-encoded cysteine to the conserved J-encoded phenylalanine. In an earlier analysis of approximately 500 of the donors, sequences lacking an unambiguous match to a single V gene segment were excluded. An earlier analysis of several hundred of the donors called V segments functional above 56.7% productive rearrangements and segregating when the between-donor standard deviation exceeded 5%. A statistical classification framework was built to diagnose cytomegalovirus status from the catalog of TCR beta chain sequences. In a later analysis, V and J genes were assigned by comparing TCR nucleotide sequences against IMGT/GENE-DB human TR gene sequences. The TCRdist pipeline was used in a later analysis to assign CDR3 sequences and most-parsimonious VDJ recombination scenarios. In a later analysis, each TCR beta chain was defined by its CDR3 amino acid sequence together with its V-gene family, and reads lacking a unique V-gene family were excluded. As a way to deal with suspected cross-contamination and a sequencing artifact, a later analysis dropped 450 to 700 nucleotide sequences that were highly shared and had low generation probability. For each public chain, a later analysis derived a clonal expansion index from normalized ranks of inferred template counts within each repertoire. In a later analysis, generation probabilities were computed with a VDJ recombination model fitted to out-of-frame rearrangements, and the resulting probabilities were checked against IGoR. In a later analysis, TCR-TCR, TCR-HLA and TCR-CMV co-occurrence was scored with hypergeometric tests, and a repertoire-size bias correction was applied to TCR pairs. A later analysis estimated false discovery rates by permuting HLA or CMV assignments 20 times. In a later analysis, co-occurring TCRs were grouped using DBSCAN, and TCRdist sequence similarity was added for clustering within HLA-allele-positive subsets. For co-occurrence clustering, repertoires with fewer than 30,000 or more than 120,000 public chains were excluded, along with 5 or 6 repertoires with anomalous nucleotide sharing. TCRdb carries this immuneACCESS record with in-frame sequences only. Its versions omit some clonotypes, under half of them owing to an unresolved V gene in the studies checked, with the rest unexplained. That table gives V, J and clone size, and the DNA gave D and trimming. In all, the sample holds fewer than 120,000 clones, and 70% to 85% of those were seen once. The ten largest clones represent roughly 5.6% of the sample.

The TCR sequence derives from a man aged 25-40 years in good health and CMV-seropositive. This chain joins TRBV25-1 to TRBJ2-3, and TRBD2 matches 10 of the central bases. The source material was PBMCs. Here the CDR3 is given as CASRDRLAGHTDTQYF. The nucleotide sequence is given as TGTGCCAGCAGAGACCGACTAGCGGGCCACACAGATACGCAGTATTTT.